This TCR beta chain was identified during a study of blood T cell repertoires in COVID-19. The wider study: COVID-19 samples, acute and convalescent, were from the United States, Italy and Spain. T cells, B-cell-depleted T cells, or PBMCs supplied cDNA or gDNA.

The protocol was immunoSEQ multiplex PCR, while the TCRdb copy is restricted to in-frame clones and leaves out a portion. The sample yields 120,000 to 150,000 clones, roughly 84% seen once. V lost 3 bases, J lost 0 bases, and 6 bases stayed unmatched. CDR1 SGHTA and CDR2 FQGNSA come from the germline V gene. There are 16 residues in the CDR3. This chain joins TRBV7-2 and TRBJ1-1; TRBD1 matches 8 bases. The specimen sequenced was peripheral blood. The source of this sequence is a woman aged 45-59 years in a cohort sampled during active or convalescent COVID-19. CDR3 coding DNA: TGTGCCAGCAGCTTCCCGACAGGGGCCCTGAACACTGAAGCTTTCTTT. Protein: CASSFPTGALNTEAFF.